The 4 T cell receptor beta chains below were found in one sample sequenced in a study of blood T cell repertoires in COVID-19. Data came from immunoSEQ multiplex PCR; TCRdb stores just in-frame clones and leaves some out. Of roughly 230,000 clones listed, approximately 83% were seen once; the top ten hold 7.4%. Sequences were obtained from peripheral blood. These receptors were collected from a woman between 45 and 60 years old with acute or convalescent COVID-19.

J is TRBJ2-1 and V is TRBV11-3; no clear D gene. V was pared by 5 bases and J by 8 bases, with 16 bases between. This CDR3 is 14 amino acids long. The V gene's germline CDR1 is SGHNT and CDR2 YENEEA. In DNA form, the CDR3 reads TGTGCCAGCAGCCAGAGTAGGAGTGGCCATGAGCAGTTCTTC. Protein product: CASSQSRSGHEQFF.

The chain uses TRBV10-1 and TRBJ1-5; D unclear. CDR3 length: 17 residues. V was shortened by 0 bases and J by 3 bases, with 15 bases between the two germline ends. CDR1 and CDR2 (germline): WNHNN, SYGVQD (reference sequence). The CDR3 reads CASSESGLPGNNQPQHF. In DNA form, the CDR3 reads TGCGCCAGCAGTGAGTCCGGTCTCCCCGGGAACAATCAGCCCCAGCATTTT.

The rearrangement uses TRBV30 and TRBJ2-7, with 8 bases identical to TRBD2. This CDR3 region has 11 residues. The junction had 7 bases not matched to a gene; V was cut back by 2 bases and J by 13 bases. CDR1 GTSNPN and CDR2 SVGIG come from the germline V gene (reference sequence). The CDR3 DNA is TGTGCCTGGAGTCAAGCGGGGGTCGGATACTTC. Translation: CAWSQAGVGYF.

This rearrangement joins TRBV12-2 to TRBJ1-5; TRBD1, as called in the table, went unchecked against the DNA. TRBV12-2 is listed as a pseudogene. This CDR3 spans 15 amino acids. The CDR3 sequence: CASRFLTGRNQPQHF. The CDR3 region has the DNA TGTGCAAGTCGCTTTCTCACAGGTAGGAATCAGCCCCAGCATTTT.